The 17 T cell receptor beta chains reported below all come from one sample, sequenced in a study of T-cell memory formation after mild COVID-19. TCRdb re-derived calls from the 5' RACE reads in MiXCR, one entry per CDR3 protein. Of about 210,000 distinct CDR3 sequences listed, around 26% were seen once; the top ten hold roughly an eighth. The specimen sequenced was PBMCs or a T cell subset sorted from them (not recorded which). Receptors originate from an adult woman who had mild COVID-19 (a few samples of this study predate the infection). Cell type and time point are not known.

This clonotype was detected only a few times. The chain carries TRBV7-8 and TRBJ1-2; D call uncertain. This CDR3 region has 15 residues. In germline, CDR1 is SGHVS, CDR2 FQNEAQ. The V end lost 2 bases, the J end lost 4 bases, and 14 bases lay between the germline ends. CDR3 nucleotide sequence: TGTGCCAGCAGCTTACAGGCGCTCCCTCTCTATGGCTACACCTTC. This translates into CASSLQALPLYGYTF. Full variable domain (remainder filled in from reference TRBV7-8 and TRBJ1-2): GAGVSQSPRYKVAKRGQDVALRCDPISGHVSLFWYQQALGQGPEFLTYFQNEAQLDKSGLPSDRFFAERPEGSVSTLKIQRTQQEDSAVYLCASSLQALPLYGYTFGSGTRLTVV.

This clonotype turned up a few times. J is TRBJ2-7 and V is TRBV4-2; either TRBD1 or TRBD2 may fit D (5 bases each). Per the germline V gene, CDR1 is LGHNA and CDR2 is YNFKEQ. Trimming took 0 bases from V and 2 from J, leaving 11 bases between them. This CDR3 spans 15 amino acids. CDR3 region: CASSQETGTAYEQYF. The CDR3 coding sequence is TGTGCCAGCAGCCAAGAGACCGGGACGGCCTACGAGCAGTACTTC.

This clonotype was observed once. The rearrangement joins TRBV10-2 to TRBJ1-2, with D possibly TRBD1 on 6 matching bases. Germline V gives CDR1 WSHSY, CDR2 SAAADI. Deletions cut 6 bases from V and 5 bases from J, with 13 bases between. CDR3 length: 13 amino acids. The chain's CDR3 is CASRGTDSYGYTF. As DNA, the CDR3 is TGCGCCAGCAGGGGGACGGACAGTTATGGCTACACCTTC.

Only a few counts were recorded for this clonotype. The chain recombines TRBV3-1 with TRBJ2-7; 11 bases agree with TRBD2. Germline V gene lookup returns CDR1 LGHDT and CDR2 YNNKEL (reference sequence). The length of the CDR3 is 15 residues. V lost 1 base to trimming and J lost 3 bases; unmatched junction nucleotides: 2. DNA for the CDR3: TGTGCCAGCAGCCAAGGGCTAGCGGGGGGCTACGAGCAGTACTTC. It translates to CASSQGLAGGYEQYF.

This chain joins TRBV24-1 and TRBJ2-3; tentative D call: TRBD2 (5 bases). V lost 1 base and J 4 bases, leaving 17 bases between the germline ends. From germline, CDR1 is KGHDR and CDR2 SFDVKD. The CDR3 totals 17 residues. This chain's CDR3 is CATSDFKEASGADTQYF. CDR3 DNA: TGTGCCACCAGTGATTTCAAGGAGGCGAGCGGAGCAGATACGCAGTATTTT.

The rearrangement uses TRBV20-1 and TRBJ2-7, with D tentatively TRBD1 (6 bases). Germline V lookup: CDR1 DFQATT, CDR2 SNEGSKA (reference sequence). There are 14 residues in the CDR3. CDR3 DNA: TGCAGCGCATCTGACAGGTCAAGCTCCTACGAGCAGTACTTC. Protein sequence: CSASDRSSSYEQYF.

The rearrangement joins TRBV5-1 to TRBJ2-5; D is uncertain. V lost 1 base and J lost 2, with 12 bases in between. Germline V CDR1 and CDR2: SGHRS, YFSETQ. This CDR3 has 15 amino acids. The CDR3 DNA sequence: TGCGCCAGCAGCTTGAGCCGGGCTCCACAAGAGACCCAGTACTTC. Amino acid sequence: CASSLSRAPQETQYF.

V is TRBV11-2 and J is TRBJ1-5; D call uncertain. The germline V gene has CDR1 SGHAT and CDR2 FQNNGV. Trimming took 1 base from V and 3 from J, leaving 7 bases between them. The CDR3 totals 14 residues. CDR3 sequence: CASSLGGHNQPQHF. The CDR3 DNA follows: TGTGCCAGCAGCTTAGGCGGCCACAATCAGCCCCAGCATTTT.

The rearrangement uses TRBV9 and TRBJ2-6; D possibly matches TRBD1 or TRBD2 (5 bases each). Germline V gives CDR1 SGDLS, CDR2 YYNGEE. The CDR3 runs to 20 residues. The V and J ends lost 2 bases and 2 bases respectively, with 23 bases between them. Here the CDR3 reads CASSVDVVRDPFAGANVLTF. Here the CDR3 DNA reads TGTGCCAGCAGCGTGGATGTGGTCCGGGACCCATTCGCTGGGGCCAACGTCCTGACTTTC.

The chain recombines TRBV4-1 with TRBJ1-2; the D gene is possibly TRBD1 (6 bases). Trimming removed 0 bases from V and 4 bases from J, with 21 bases in between. Germline-derived CDR1 and CDR2 are MGHRA and YSYEKL. The CDR3 runs to 18 residues. CDR3 in amino acids: CASSQDFLLGAMTYGYTF. The CDR3 DNA sequence: TGCGCCAGCAGCCAAGATTTTTTACTGGGGGCCATGACCTATGGCTACACCTTC.

This clonotype has only one observation. The rearrangement links TRBV4-1 to TRBJ2-4; D may be TRBD1 (5 bases). Germline assignment: CDR1 MGHRA and CDR2 YSYEKL. This CDR3 is built from 17 residues. V was cut by 5 bases and J by 0 bases, with 17 bases left in between. CDR3 sequence (DNA): TGCGCCAGCAGCGCGGACAACACTCTCCTAGCCAAAAACATTCAGTACTTC. This sequence encodes CASSADNTLLAKNIQYF.

This clonotype occurred a few times. The rearrangement joins TRBV7-6 to TRBJ2-7, with D possibly TRBD2 on 6 matching bases. This CDR3 is built from 14 residues. Germline loops: CDR1 SGHVS, CDR2 FNYEAQ. V lost 5 bases and J 2 bases, leaving 13 bases between the germline ends. CDR3 bases: TGTGCCAGCAGCCAACTAGCAGGGCCCTACGAGCAGTACTTC. Its translation: CASSQLAGPYEQYF. Combining the CDR3 with reference TRBV7-6 and TRBJ2-7 gives the whole variable domain GAGVSQSPRYKVTKRGQDVALRCDPISGHVSLYWYRQALGQGPEFLTYFNYEAQQDKSGLPNDRFSAERPEGSISTLTIQRTEQRDSAMYRCASSQLAGPYEQYFGPGTRLTVT.

In this sample, this clonotype turned up a few times. Here the CDR3 DNA reads TGTGCCAGCAGCTTAGCGGGACTAGCGGGAGGCTCGAGCTCCTACGAGCAGTACTTC. Its translation is CASSLAGLAGGSSSYEQYF. The rearrangement uses TRBV7-2 and TRBJ2-7; TRBD2 matches at 15 bases. Losses at the gene ends were 0 bases for V and 0 bases for J; bases not matched to a gene: 6. The CDR3 has 19 residues. Germline CDR1 reads SGHTA; CDR2 reads FQGNSA.

This clonotype was observed a few times. V and J are TRBV5-1 and TRBJ1-6; 7 bases fit TRBD1. The V gene's germline CDR1 is SGHRS and CDR2 YFSETQ. The CDR3 has 14 amino acids. With 0 bases clipped from V and 14 bases from J, the junction kept 8 bases outside the gene matches. For the CDR3, the DNA is TGCGCCAGCAGCTTGGAAGGGGGCGGTTTAACCCTCCACTTT. Its protein product is CASSLEGGGLTLHF.

This clonotype was observed a few times. One junction end disagrees with the germline gene, perhaps due to a read error. The DNA of the CDR3 is TGTGCCAGCAGTCAAGGGTATGTCGAGTACCAAGAGACCCAGTACTTC. Translation: CASSQGYVEYQETQYF. V and J are TRBV3-1 and TRBJ2-5; D is ambiguous. CDR1 and CDR2 from the germline V gene are LGHDT and YNNKEL (reference sequence). The CDR3 extends over 16 amino acids.

This sequence joins TRBV5-1 and TRBJ2-7; D might be TRBD2 (6 bases). Trimming left V 0 bases short and J 5 bases short, with 12 bases between. CDR1 and CDR2 from the germline V gene are SGHRS and YFSETQ. The CDR3 length is 14 residues. The DNA for the CDR3 is TGCGCCAGCAGCTTGGGGGACTCTAGGAACGAGCAGTACTTC. It translates to CASSLGDSRNEQYF.

J is TRBJ2-5 and V is TRBV7-2; 7 bases are a match to TRBD2. The CDR3 loop spans 15 amino acids. From germline, CDR1 is SGHTA and CDR2 FQGNSA. Trimming at V came to 3 bases and at J to 6 bases, leaving 10 bases not matched to a gene. For the CDR3, the DNA is TGTGCCAGCAGCTTTCGCCCAGGCGGGAGCCAGACCCAGTACTTC. It encodes CASSFRPGGSQTQYF.